This T cell receptor beta chain was captured in a study of early T cells in non-severe SARS-CoV-2 infection. Study at large: Chains were unpaired, as sequencing was done on bulk RNA from unsorted whole blood. Study results and caveats: Matching results from VDJdb favored anti-spike CD8 responses, leaving private and CD4 specificities undetected.

This clonotype has a count of ten or more. The antigen is not known. With 3 bases removed from V and 7 bases from J, the gap between germline ends came to 21 bases. The germline CDR1 and CDR2 sequences are DFQATT and SNEGSKA (reference sequence). CDR3 length equals 16 residues. Individual cDNA molecules carried attached unique molecular identifiers. MiXCR, run by TCRdb on the 5' RACE reads, gives a single entry per CDR3 protein. The sample carries 50,000 to 70,000 distinct CDR3 sequences, around 13% recorded once. Sequencing input: whole blood. The chain recombines TRBV20-1 with TRBJ1-4, with D tentatively TRBD1 (6 bases). The receptor's source is an adult who was a healthcare worker with PCR-confirmed SARS-CoV-2 infection or an uninfected control (not recorded which). Here the CDR3 reads CSARARRQGFLEKLFF. In DNA form, the CDR3 reads TGCAGTGCTAGGGCCCGGCGTCAGGGGTTTCTTGAAAAACTGTTTTTT.